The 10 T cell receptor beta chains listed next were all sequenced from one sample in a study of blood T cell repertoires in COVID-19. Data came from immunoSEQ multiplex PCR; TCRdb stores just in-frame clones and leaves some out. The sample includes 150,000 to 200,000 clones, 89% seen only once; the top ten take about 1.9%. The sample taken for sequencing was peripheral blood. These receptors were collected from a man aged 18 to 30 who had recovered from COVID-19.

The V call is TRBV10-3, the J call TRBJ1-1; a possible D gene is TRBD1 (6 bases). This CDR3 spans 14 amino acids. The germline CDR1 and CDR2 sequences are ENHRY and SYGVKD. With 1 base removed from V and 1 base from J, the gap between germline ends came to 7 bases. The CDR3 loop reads CAISELGANTEAFF. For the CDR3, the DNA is TGTGCCATCAGTGAGTTGGGGGCGAACACTGAAGCTTTCTTT.

The CDR3 DNA reads TGTGCCAGCAGCTCCCGTCTGGAGGATGAAAAACTGTTTTTT. It is translated as CASSSRLEDEKLFF. This chain connects TRBV5-4 to TRBJ1-4; no clear D gene. V lost 3 bases to trimming and J lost 6 bases, with 12 bases between them. The CDR3 has 14 amino acids. Germline V gene sequence: CDR1 SGHNT, CDR2 YYREEE (reference sequence).

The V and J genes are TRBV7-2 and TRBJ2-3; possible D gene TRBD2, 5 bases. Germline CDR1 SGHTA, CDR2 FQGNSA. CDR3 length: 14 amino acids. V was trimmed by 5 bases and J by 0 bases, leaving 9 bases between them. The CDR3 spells CASSAGLSTDTQYF. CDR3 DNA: TGTGCCAGCAGCGCGGGCCTCAGCACAGATACGCAGTATTTT.

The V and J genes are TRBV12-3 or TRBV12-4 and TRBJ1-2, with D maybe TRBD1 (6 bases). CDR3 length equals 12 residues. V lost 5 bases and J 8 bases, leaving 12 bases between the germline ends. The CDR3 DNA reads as TGTGCCAGCAGTCCGTGGGGGGGCGGCTACACCTTC. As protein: CASSPWGGGYTF.

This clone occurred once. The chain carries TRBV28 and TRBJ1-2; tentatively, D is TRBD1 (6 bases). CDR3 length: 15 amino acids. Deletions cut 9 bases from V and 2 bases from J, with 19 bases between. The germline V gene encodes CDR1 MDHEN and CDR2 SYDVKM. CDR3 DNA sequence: TGTGCCAGTCACCCCAGTTGGGGACAAAACTATGGCTACACCTTC. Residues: CASHPSWGQNYGYTF.

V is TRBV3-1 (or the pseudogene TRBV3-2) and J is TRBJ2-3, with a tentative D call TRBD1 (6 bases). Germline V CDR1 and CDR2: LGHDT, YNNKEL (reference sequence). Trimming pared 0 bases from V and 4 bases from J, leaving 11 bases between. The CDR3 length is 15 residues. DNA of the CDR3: TGTGCCAGCAGCCAAGAACACCAGGGGTCAGATACGCAGTATTTT. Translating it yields CASSQEHQGSDTQYF.

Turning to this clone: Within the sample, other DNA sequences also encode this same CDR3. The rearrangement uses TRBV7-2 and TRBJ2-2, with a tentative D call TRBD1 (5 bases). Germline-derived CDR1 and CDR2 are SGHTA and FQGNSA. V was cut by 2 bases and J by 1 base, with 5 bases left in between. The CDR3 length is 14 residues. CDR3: CASSLQGNTGELFF. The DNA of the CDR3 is TGTGCCAGCAGCTTACAGGGGAACACCGGGGAGCTGTTTTTT.

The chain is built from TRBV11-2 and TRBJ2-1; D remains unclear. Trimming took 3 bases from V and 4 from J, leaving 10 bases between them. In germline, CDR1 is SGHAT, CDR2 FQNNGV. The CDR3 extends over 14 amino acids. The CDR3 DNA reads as TGTGCCAGCAGCTTTCCGGTTGAATACAATGAGCAGTTCTTC. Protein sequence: CASSFPVEYNEQFF. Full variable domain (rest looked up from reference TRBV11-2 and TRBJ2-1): EAGVAQSPRYKIIEKRQSVAFWCNPISGHATLYWYQQILGQGPKLLIQFQNNGVVDDSQLPKDRFSAERLKGVDSTLKIQPAKLEDSAVYLCASSFPVEYNEQFFGPGTRLTVL.

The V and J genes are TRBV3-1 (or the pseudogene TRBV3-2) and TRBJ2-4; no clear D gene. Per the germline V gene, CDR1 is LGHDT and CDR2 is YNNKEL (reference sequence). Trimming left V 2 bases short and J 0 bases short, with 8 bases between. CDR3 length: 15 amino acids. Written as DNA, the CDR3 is TGTGCCAGCAGCCAACGGGTCGTAGCCAAAAACATTCAGTACTTC. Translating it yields CASSQRVVAKNIQYF.

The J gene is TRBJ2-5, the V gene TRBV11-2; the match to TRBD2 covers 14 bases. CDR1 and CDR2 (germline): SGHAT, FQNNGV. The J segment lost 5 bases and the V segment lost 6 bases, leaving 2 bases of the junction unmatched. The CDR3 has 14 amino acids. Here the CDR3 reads CASRGLAGGETQYF. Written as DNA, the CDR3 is TGTGCCAGCAGAGGACTAGCGGGAGGTGAGACCCAGTACTTC.